The present entry profiles one TCR beta chain with its context. CD45RO-negative, CCR7-positively selected cells formed the naive CD8 fraction, excluding terminally differentiated effector memory CD45RA+ cells. Generated by immunoSEQ multiplex PCR, the TCRdb table keeps only in-frame clones and is missing some. The table lists under 2,000,000 clones, about 95% of them singletons. The data were taken from a study of shared clonotypes between healthy human individuals. The germline V gene has CDR1 MGHRA and CDR2 YSYEKL. Trimming took 6 bases from V and 3 from J; bases not matched to a gene: 11. There are 16 residues in the CDR3.

Material for sequencing was naive CD8+ T cells sorted from blood. The genes are TRBV4-1 and TRBJ2-7; 10 bases match TRBD2. The receptor comes from a man between 18 and 35 years old in good health. Here the CDR3 DNA reads TGCGCCAGCAGTCCAGTGACTAGCGGGCCAAACTACGAGCAGTACTTC. It codes for CASSPVTSGPNYEQYF.